This T cell receptor (beta chain) appears in the sequencing data of a study of blood T cell repertoires in COVID-19. Across the study: Samples representing acute and convalescent COVID-19 were sourced from the United States, Italy and Spain. Nucleic acid was either cDNA or gDNA, and it came from T cells, B-cell-depleted T cells, or PBMCs.

Under the authors' procedure: How many nucleated cells were present was estimated from reference gene primer amplification. Assay used: immunoSEQ multiplex PCR; TCRdb lists only in-frame clones, some missing. D and trimming come from the DNA, and the V and J calls and clone size come from that table. The sample yields about 40,000 clones, approximately 84% seen once. Germline-derived CDR1 and CDR2 are SGHDT and YYEEEE. The CDR3 has 13 residues. V was pared by 1 base and J by 3 bases, with 6 bases between. The TCR was taken from a human donor in a cohort sampled during active COVID-19. The V gene is TRBV5-6, the J gene TRBJ2-3; TRBD1 is a possible D gene (6 bases). The sequenced sample was peripheral blood. CDR3 sequence reads: CASSLTGTDTQYF. The CDR3 DNA reads TGTGCCAGCAGCTTGACAGGGACAGATACGCAGTATTTT.